This T cell receptor beta chain was captured in a study of OX40 agonist ivuxolimab in advanced cancers. Study-wide points: Patients with a partial response at 0.1-3.0 mg/kg had among the lowest clonal expansion. Among the nonresponders, some also had low normalized T-cell clonal expansion. What antigens the expanded peripheral T cells recognized was never established.

To note about this clone: The antigen remains unidentified.

The ends were cut back, 3 bases at V and 4 bases at J, with 9 bases in the middle. The CDR3 covers 13 residues. The germline CDR1 and CDR2 sequences are ENHRY and SYGVKD. Sequencing was performed with immunoSEQ multiplex PCR; in TCRdb, only in-frame clones are kept and a portion is missing. The sample shows 55,000 to 80,000 clones, 70% to 90% of them seen only once. The sample in question was CD4+ or CD8+ T cells sorted from blood, obtained in a trial of the OX40 agonist ivuxolimab. The chain carries TRBV10-3 and TRBJ1-2; no clear D gene. This TCR came from an adult with an advanced solid tumor such as melanoma, head and neck, liver or kidney cancer. The CDR3 is CAISDGRAYGYTF. CDR3 DNA: TGTGCCATCAGTGACGGGAGGGCCTATGGCTACACCTTC.